The rows below give T cell receptor beta chains drawn from one sample of a study of PD-1 blockade in classical Hodgkin lymphoma. Generated by immunoSEQ multiplex PCR, the TCRdb table keeps only in-frame clones and is missing some. The sample lists 25,000 or so clones, roughly 88% occurring once. The sequencing here drew on peripheral blood mononuclear cells (PBMCs), taken before the fourth cycle of nivolumab. These receptors all stem from a human donor with classical Hodgkin lymphoma. Each CDR3 is given without its conserved first and last residue. Where a row states a size, it is once, few, many or the class of an expanded clone; other rows omit it.

clone size: .
V gene: TRBV21-1
J gene: TRBJ2-7
CDR3 protein: ASSREDRDTYEQY

clone size: .
V gene: TRBV4-1
J gene: TRBJ2-3
CDR3 protein: ASSQDTSTTLDTQY

clone size: .
V gene: TRBV6-1
J gene: TRBJ1-2
CDR3 protein: ASSGTGIYGYT

clone size: .
V gene: TRBV15
J gene: TRBJ1-2
CDR3 protein: ATSREFTLSGYT

clone size: .
V gene: TRBV6-5
J gene: TRBJ2-6
CDR3 protein: ASSYGVSGANVLT

clone size: once
V gene: TRBV6-1
J gene: TRBJ1-2
CDR3 protein: ASRTGRMIYGYT

clone size: .
V gene: TRBV5-4
J gene: TRBJ2-4
CDR3 protein: ASSLMGVNIQY

clone size: .
V gene: TRBV6-1
J gene: TRBJ2-7
CDR3 protein: ASSELSSGRVEQY

clone size: .
V gene: TRBV6-4
J gene: TRBJ2-1
CDR3 protein: ASSGSGVAEQF

clone size: .
V gene: TRBV6-4
J gene: TRBJ2-3
CDR3 protein: ASNPGGETDTQY

clone size: .
V gene: TRBV6-6
J gene: TRBJ2-5
CDR3 protein: ASNLILEGSQETQY